This T cell receptor (beta chain) was documented in a study of response to subunit inactivated influenza vaccine. One entry per CDR3 protein results from TCRdb running MiXCR on the RT-PCR reads. Among approximately 700,000 distinct CDR3 sequences listed, roughly 14% were seen once. General study points: That few new T cells are recruited by each seasonal influenza vaccination was the authors' suggestion.

Germline V gene data show CDR1 as SNHLY and CDR2 as FYNNEI. The CDR3 is 14 residues long. V shed 4 bases and J 5 bases; nucleotides not matched to a gene: 5. This clonotype was counted once. Its antigen remains unidentified. This sequence was found in a man between 50 and 59 years old who received an inactivated influenza vaccine. This chain links TRBV2 with TRBJ2-5, with TRBD2 matching 9 bases. The input for sequencing was PBMCs from blood, taken less than 13 days after vaccination. The CDR3, as DNA: TGTGCCAGCAGTGGCGGGGGGGCCGATGAGACCCAGTACTTC. Translated: CASSGGGADETQYF.